One sample yielded the 20 T cell receptor beta chains listed below, sequenced in a study of shared clonotypes between healthy human individuals. Only in-frame clones appear in the TCRdb table, and some are missing; sequencing was by immunoSEQ multiplex PCR. The profile shows millions of clones, roughly 96% of them singletons. Sequenced: naive CD4+ T cells sorted from blood. The subset here: CD45RA+ positively selected. These receptor sequences come from a man between 18 and 35 years old in good health.

A remark on this clone: The same CDR3 is also encoded by other DNA sequences in this sample. The chain has TRBV7-2 and TRBJ1-1; D perhaps matches TRBD1 (5 bases). This CDR3 has 14 amino acids. CDR1 SGHTA and CDR2 FQGNSA come from the germline V gene. Between the trimmed V and J ends, which lost 5 bases and 0 bases, there was a span of 10 bases. The CDR3 region is CASSHRGMNTEAFF. For the CDR3, the DNA is TGTGCCAGCAGCCACCGGGGGATGAACACTGAAGCTTTCTTT.

J is TRBJ2-6 and V is TRBV9; possibly TRBD1 for D (6 bases). Trimming took off 5 bases at V and 1 base at J, with 10 bases between the two ends. Germline CDR1 reads SGDLS; CDR2 reads YYNGEE. The length of the CDR3 is 15 residues. In DNA, the CDR3 is TGTGCCAGCAGTCACAGGGATTCTGGGGCCAACGTCCTGACTTTC. Its translation is CASSHRDSGANVLTF.

The chain carries TRBV30 and TRBJ2-7; tentative D call: TRBD1 (6 bases). Trimming stripped 4 bases from V and 4 bases from J, with 14 bases between. The CDR3 length is 13 residues. The V gene's germline CDR1 is GTSNPN and CDR2 SVGIG (reference sequence). The CDR3 reads CAWNNLRGYEQYF. CDR3 DNA: TGTGCCTGGAATAATCTTAGGGGGTACGAGCAGTACTTC.

This chain joins TRBV11-2 and TRBJ2-3, with 8 positions matching TRBD2. V dropped 2 bases and J dropped 6; count of bases not matched to a gene: 1. Germline loops: CDR1 SGHAT, CDR2 FQNNGV. The CDR3 covers 13 residues. CDR3 residues: CASSLTGGDTQYF. In DNA form, the CDR3 reads TGTGCCAGCAGCTTAACGGGGGGGGATACGCAGTATTTT.

V and J are TRBV6-5 and TRBJ2-1, with a tentative D call TRBD2 (6 bases). CDR3 size: 13 residues. V was shortened by 6 bases and J by 7 bases, with 13 bases between the two germline ends. CDR1 and CDR2 (germline): MNHEY, SVGAGI. CDR3 coding DNA: TGTGCCAGCAGCCGTAGTCTAGCGAATGAGCAGTTCTTC. Translating it yields CASSRSLANEQFF.

CDR3 bases: TGTGCCATCAGTGGCCCAGACAGGGGAAAGACTGAAGCTTTCTTT. Residues: CAISGPDRGKTEAFF. The chain employs TRBV10-3 and TRBJ1-1; TRBD1 agrees at 8 bases. This CDR3 has 15 amino acids. Trimming removed 4 bases from V and 5 bases from J; junction bases left unmatched: 9. Germline V gene sequence: CDR1 ENHRY, CDR2 SYGVKD.

J is TRBJ2-7 and V is TRBV6-1; TRBD2 is a possible D gene (5 bases). V lost 4 bases and J 5 bases, leaving 15 bases between the germline ends. This CDR3 comprises 14 residues. Germline CDR1 is MNHNS and CDR2 is SASEGT. The CDR3 loop is CASSAPTPGNEQYF. The CDR3 region has the DNA TGTGCCAGCAGTGCCCCGACACCGGGAAACGAGCAGTACTTC.

This clone has just one count. J is TRBJ1-2 and V is TRBV29-1, with 10 bases aligning to TRBD1. This CDR3 comprises 15 residues. Unmatched junction bases numbered 7, after V lost 5 bases and J lost 1 base. The germline V gene encodes CDR1 SQVTM and CDR2 ANQGSEA. The DNA for the CDR3 is TGCAGCGTTTGGGGAGGGACAGGGGTTAACTATGGCTACACCTTC. Translated, it gives CSVWGGTGVNYGYTF.

Comment on this clone: This specimen includes other DNA sequences encoding the same CDR3. The chain links TRBV5-1 to TRBJ1-1, with TRBD1 as a possible D gene (6 bases). The CDR3 spans 14 residues. In germline, CDR1 is SGHRS, CDR2 YFSETQ. V was pared by 1 base and J by 0 bases, with 7 bases between. The CDR3 DNA is TGCGCCAGCAGCTTGCCAGGGGTGAACACTGAAGCTTTCTTT. It translates to CASSLPGVNTEAFF.

The chain carries TRBV4-1 and TRBJ2-1; D is possibly TRBD1 or TRBD2 (6 bases each). Germline values: CDR1 MGHRA, CDR2 YSYEKL. CDR3 length: 15 residues. The V gene lost 6 bases and the J gene lost 2 bases, with 14 bases spanning the gap. The CDR3 nucleotides read TGCGCCAGCAGTCAGCAGGGGAGGACCTACAATGAGCAGTTCTTC. This encodes CASSQQGRTYNEQFF.

Of note for this clone: Other nucleotide sequences in the sample specify the same CDR3. The chain carries TRBV11-2 and TRBJ1-1; no clear D. The CDR3 has 13 residues. CDR1 SGHAT and CDR2 FQNNGV come from the germline V gene. The germline V and J ends were trimmed by 5 bases and 0 bases, with 7 bases remaining between them. CDR3 region: CASSGRMNTEAFF. CDR3 DNA sequence: TGTGCCAGCAGCGGGCGAATGAACACTGAAGCTTTCTTT.

The chain carries TRBV5-8 and TRBJ2-2, with 9 bases lining up with TRBD1. V lost 4 bases and J lost 7; bases outside the gene matches: 8. This CDR3 is built from 15 residues. The V gene's germline CDR1 is SGHTS and CDR2 YDEGEE. In DNA, the CDR3 is TGTGCCAGCAGCACCCGGGACAGGGTCGTCGGGGAGCTGTTTTTT. This gives the protein CASSTRDRVVGELFF. Looking up the rest from reference TRBV5-8 and TRBJ2-2 gives the full variable domain: EAGVTQSPTHLIKTRGQQATLRCSPISGHTSVYWYQQALGLGLQFLLWYDEGEERNRGNFPPRFSGRQFPNYSSELNVNALELEDSALYLCASSTRDRVVGELFFGEGSRLTVL.

V and J are TRBV4-3 and TRBJ2-4; 14 positions agree with TRBD2. The CDR3 has 19 residues. V gave up 0 bases and J gave up 1 base; unmatched junction bases: 5. The germline gives CDR1 LGHNA, CDR2 YSLEER. This CDR3 is CASSQETSGRVGAKNIQYF. CDR3 in DNA: TGCGCCAGCAGCCAAGAGACTAGCGGGAGGGTTGGGGCCAAAAACATTCAGTACTTC.

The rearrangement joins TRBV10-2 to TRBJ2-7; 11 bases map to TRBD2. CDR3 length equals 14 residues. Germline V CDR1 and CDR2: WSHSY, SAAADI. The junction had 7 bases not matched to a gene; V was cut back by 6 bases and J by 6 bases. The CDR3 spells CASRGLAEGGEQYF. As DNA, the CDR3 is TGCGCCAGCAGGGGACTAGCGGAGGGGGGCGAGCAGTACTTC.

This chain joins TRBV5-6 and TRBJ2-3; TRBD2 is a possible D gene (6 bases). CDR1 and CDR2 (germline): SGHDT, YYEEEE. This CDR3 contains 15 residues. The V end lost 3 bases, the J end lost 5 bases, and 16 bases lay between the germline ends. The CDR3 loop reads CASSYKLAVRDTQYF. The CDR3 region has the DNA TGTGCCAGCAGCTACAAACTAGCTGTTCGAGATACGCAGTATTTT.

CDR3 sequence: CASSQDLDTLPTDTQYF. CDR3 DNA sequence: TGCGCCAGCAGCCAAGATTTGGACACCCTACCCACAGATACGCAGTATTTT. The chain carries TRBV4-1 and TRBJ2-3; TRBD1 might be the D (5 bases). This CDR3 is 17 amino acids long. CDR1 is MGHRA and CDR2 is YSYEKL in the germline V gene. With 0 bases removed from V and 2 bases from J, the gap between germline ends came to 15 bases.

The chain joins TRBV6-5 to TRBJ2-7, with unresolved D. This CDR3 is built from 13 residues. Germline CDR1 MNHEY, CDR2 SVGAGI. Trimming removed 7 bases from V and 2 bases from J, with 12 bases in between. The CDR3 loop reads CASIKMGTYEQYF. The DNA for the CDR3 is TGTGCCAGCATTAAAATGGGGACCTACGAGCAGTACTTC.

CDR3 sequence reads: CASSQVAGAGNEQFF. CDR3 DNA: TGCGCCAGCAGCCAAGTAGCGGGAGCGGGGAATGAGCAGTTCTTC. The chain uses TRBV4-3 and TRBJ2-1, with 9 bases fitting TRBD2. The CDR3 is 15 amino acids. CDR1 and CDR2 (germline): LGHNA, YSLEER. The J segment lost 7 bases and the V segment lost 1 base, leaving 5 bases of the junction unmatched.

The chain couples TRBV9 to TRBJ2-5; tentatively, D is TRBD2 (6 bases). Germline CDR1 SGDLS, CDR2 YYNGEE. Trimming shortened V by 0 bases and J by 4 bases, and 13 bases separated the two germline ends. The CDR3 is made up of 15 amino acids. For the CDR3, the DNA is TGTGCCAGCAGCGTAGACGTCGGGAGAGGAGAGACCCAGTACTTC. Translated: CASSVDVGRGETQYF.

The chain links TRBV4-1 to TRBJ2-1, with TRBD2 identical over 13 bases. In germline, CDR1 is MGHRA, CDR2 YSYEKL. CDR3 length: 19 residues. V was pared by 2 bases and J by 0 bases, with 7 bases of the junction left unmatched. CDR3 amino acids: CASSQTGTSGIPSYNEQFF. The CDR3 DNA is TGCGCCAGCAGCCAAACCGGGACTAGCGGGATTCCCTCCTACAATGAGCAGTTCTTC.